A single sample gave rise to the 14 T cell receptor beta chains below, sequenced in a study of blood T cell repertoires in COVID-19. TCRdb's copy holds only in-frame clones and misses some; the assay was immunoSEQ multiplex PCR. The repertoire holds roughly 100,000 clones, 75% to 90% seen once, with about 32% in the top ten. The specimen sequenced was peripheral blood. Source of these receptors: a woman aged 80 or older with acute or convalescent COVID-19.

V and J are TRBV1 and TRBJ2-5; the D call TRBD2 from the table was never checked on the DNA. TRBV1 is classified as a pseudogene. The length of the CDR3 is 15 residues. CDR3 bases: TGCACCAGCAGCCGGACTAGCGGGGCTAGGGAGACCCAGTACTTC. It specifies CTSSRTSGARETQYF.

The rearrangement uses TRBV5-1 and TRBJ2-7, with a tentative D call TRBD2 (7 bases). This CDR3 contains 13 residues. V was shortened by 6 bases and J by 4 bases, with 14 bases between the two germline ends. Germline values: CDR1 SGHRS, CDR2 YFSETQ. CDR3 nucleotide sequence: TGCGCCAGCACCGAAGGGGGGGCTTACGAGCAGTACTTC. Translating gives CASTEGGAYEQYF.

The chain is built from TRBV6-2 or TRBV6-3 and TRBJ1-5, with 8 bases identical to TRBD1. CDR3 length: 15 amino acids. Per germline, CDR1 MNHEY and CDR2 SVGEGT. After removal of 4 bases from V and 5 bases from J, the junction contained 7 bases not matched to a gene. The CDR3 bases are TGTGCCAGCAGTTCCGCGGACAGGGAGGATCAGCCCCAGCATTTT. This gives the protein CASSSADREDQPQHF.

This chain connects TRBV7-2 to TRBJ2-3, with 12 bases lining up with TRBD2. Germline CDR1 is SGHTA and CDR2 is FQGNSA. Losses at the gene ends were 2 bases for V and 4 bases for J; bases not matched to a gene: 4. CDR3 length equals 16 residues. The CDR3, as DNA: TGTGCCAGCAGCTTATTTTCTAGCGGGGGGGCAGATACGCAGTATTTT. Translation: CASSLFSSGGADTQYF.

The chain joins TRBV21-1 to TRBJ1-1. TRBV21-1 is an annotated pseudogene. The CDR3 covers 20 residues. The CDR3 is CASSKKPEGGDLHPHTEAFF. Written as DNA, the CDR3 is TGTGCCAGCAGCAAAAAGCCCGAAGGGGGGGACCTCCACCCCCACACTGAAGCTTTCTTT.

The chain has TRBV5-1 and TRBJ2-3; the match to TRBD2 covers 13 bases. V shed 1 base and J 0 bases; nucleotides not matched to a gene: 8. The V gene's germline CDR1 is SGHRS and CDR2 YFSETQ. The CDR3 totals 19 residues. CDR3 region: CASSLQLAGGRLSTDTQYF. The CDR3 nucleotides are TGCGCCAGCAGCTTGCAACTAGCGGGGGGGAGACTTAGCACAGATACGCAGTATTTT.

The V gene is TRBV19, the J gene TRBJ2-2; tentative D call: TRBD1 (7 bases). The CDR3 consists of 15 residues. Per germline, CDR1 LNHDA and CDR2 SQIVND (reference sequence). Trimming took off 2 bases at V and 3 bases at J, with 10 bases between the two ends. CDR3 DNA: TGTGCCAGTAGTATATCAGGGGGGCACACCGGGGAGCTGTTTTTT. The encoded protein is CASSISGGHTGELFF.

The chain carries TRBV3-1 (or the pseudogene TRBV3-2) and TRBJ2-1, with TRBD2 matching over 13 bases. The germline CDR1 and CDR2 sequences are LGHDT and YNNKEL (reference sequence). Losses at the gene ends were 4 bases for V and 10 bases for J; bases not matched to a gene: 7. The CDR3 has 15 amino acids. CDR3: CASSLGLAGPGEQFF. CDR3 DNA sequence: TGTGCCAGCAGCCTGGGACTAGCGGGGCCAGGGGAGCAGTTCTTC.

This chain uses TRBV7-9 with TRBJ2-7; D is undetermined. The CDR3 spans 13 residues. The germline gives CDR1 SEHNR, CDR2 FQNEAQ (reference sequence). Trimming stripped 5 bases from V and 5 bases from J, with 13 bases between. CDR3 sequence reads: CASSMTPIHEQYF. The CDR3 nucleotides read TGTGCCAGCAGCATGACACCGATACACGAGCAGTACTTC.

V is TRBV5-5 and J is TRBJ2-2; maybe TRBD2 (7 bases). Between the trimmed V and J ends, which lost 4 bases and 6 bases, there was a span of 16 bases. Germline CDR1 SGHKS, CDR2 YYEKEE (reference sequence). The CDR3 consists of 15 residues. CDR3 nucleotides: TGTGCCAGCAGCCCCGGGGGGCCCAGGTCCGGGGAGCTGTTTTTT. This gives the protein CASSPGGPRSGELFF. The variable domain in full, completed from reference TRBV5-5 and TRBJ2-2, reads DAGVTQSPTHLIKTRGQQVTLRCSPISGHKSVSWYQQVLGQGPQFIFQYYEKEERGRGNFPDRFSARQFPNYSSELNVNALLLGDSALYLCASSPGGPRSGELFFGEGSRLTVL.

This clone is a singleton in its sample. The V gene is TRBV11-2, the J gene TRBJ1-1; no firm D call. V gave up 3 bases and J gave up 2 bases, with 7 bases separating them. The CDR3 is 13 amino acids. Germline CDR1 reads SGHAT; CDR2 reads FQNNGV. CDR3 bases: TGTGCCAGCAGCTTCGGGTCCAACACTGAAGCTTTCTTT. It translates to CASSFGSNTEAFF.

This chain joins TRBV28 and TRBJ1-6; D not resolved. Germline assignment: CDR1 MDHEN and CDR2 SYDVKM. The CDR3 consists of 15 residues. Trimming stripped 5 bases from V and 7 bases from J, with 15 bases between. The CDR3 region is CASSEVTLPNSPLHF. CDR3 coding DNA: TGTGCCAGCAGTGAAGTGACTCTTCCAAATTCACCCCTCCACTTT.

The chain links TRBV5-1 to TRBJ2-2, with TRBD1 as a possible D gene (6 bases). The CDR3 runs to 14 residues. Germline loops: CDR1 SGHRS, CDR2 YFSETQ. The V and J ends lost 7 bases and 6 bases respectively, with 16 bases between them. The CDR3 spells CASSGKKGAGELFF. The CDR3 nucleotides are TGCGCCAGCTCCGGGAAGAAGGGGGCCGGGGAGCTGTTTTTT.

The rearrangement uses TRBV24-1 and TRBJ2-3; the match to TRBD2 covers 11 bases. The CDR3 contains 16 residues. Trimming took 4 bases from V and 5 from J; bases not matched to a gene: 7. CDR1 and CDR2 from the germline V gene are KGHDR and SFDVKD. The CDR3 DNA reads TGTGCCACCAGTGAACCTAGCGGGGGGTCTTTAGATACGCAGTATTTT. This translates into CATSEPSGGSLDTQYF.